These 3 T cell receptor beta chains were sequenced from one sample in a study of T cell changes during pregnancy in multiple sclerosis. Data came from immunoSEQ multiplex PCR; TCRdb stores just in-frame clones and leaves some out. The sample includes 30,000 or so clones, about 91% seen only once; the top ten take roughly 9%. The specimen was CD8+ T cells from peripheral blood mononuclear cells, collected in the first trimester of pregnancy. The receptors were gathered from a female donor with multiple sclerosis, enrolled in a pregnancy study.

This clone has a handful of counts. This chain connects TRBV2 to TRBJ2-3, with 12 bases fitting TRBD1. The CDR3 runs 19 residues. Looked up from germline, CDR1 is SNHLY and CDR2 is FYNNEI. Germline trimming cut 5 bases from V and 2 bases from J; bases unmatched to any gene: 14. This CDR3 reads CASSPGQGASERITDTQYF. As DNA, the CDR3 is TGTGCCAGCAGTCCGGGACAGGGGGCGTCTGAACGGATCACAGATACGCAGTATTTT.

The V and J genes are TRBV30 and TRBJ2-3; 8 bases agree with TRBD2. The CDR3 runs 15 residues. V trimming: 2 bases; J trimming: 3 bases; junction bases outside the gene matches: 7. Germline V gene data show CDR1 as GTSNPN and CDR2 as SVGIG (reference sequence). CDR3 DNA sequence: TGTGCCTGGAGTCCAGGACTAGCTGGGACAGATACGCAGTATTTT. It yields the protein CAWSPGLAGTDTQYF.

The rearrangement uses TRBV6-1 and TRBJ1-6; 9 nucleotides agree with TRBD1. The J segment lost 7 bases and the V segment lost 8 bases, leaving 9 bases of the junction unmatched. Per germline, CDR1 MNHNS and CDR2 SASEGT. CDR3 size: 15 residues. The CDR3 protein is CASGEAGQGNSPLHF. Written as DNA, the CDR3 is TGTGCCAGCGGAGAAGCGGGACAGGGAAATTCACCCCTCCACTTT.